The rows below give T cell receptor beta chains drawn from one sample of a study of cytomegalovirus exposure and HLA in healthy donors. TCRdb keeps only in-frame clones here, not all; method: immunoSEQ multiplex PCR. Among approximately 190,000 clones, 75% to 90% were seen once, and the ten largest hold approximately 6%. Sequencing was done on a sample of PBMCs. These receptors originate from a middle-aged man in good health and CMV-seropositive. The CDR3 runs from the conserved cysteine through the conserved F or W. Each record gives: CDR3 DNA, CDR3 protein, V gene, D gene, J gene, clone size. D genes are given only for firm matches. Expanded clones get a size class; other rows say once, few or many, or leave the size out.

CDR3nt: TGTGCTAGCAGGGCAACAGGGGGTGCTAGCGGGGAGCTGTTTTTT
CDR3aa: CASRATGGASGELFF
v_gene: TRBV7-7
d_gene: TRBD1
j_gene: TRBJ2-2
abundance: NA

CDR3nt: TGCAGCGTGGCAATGGGGACAGGGGGAGGAGGGTTTCAGCCCCAGCATTTT
CDR3aa: CSVAMGTGGGGFQPQHF
v_gene: TRBV29-1
d_gene: TRBD1
j_gene: TRBJ1-5
abundance: NA

CDR3nt: TGTGCCAGCAGCTCCTCTAGCGGGGAGTCCTACAATGAGCAGTTCTTC
CDR3aa: CASSSSSGESYNEQFF
v_gene: TRBV7-9
d_gene: TRBD2
j_gene: TRBJ2-1
abundance: NA

CDR3nt: TGTGCCAGTAGTATGGGACAGGCCTACGAGCAGTACTTC
CDR3aa: CASSMGQAYEQYF
v_gene: TRBV19
d_gene: TRBD1
j_gene: TRBJ2-7
abundance: NA

CDR3nt: TGTGCCAGCTCACCAAGACAGGGGGAGAGTGAAAAACTGTTTTTT
CDR3aa: CASSPRQGESEKLFF
v_gene: TRBV18
d_gene: TRBD1
j_gene: TRBJ1-4
abundance: NA

CDR3nt: TGTGCCAGCAGCTCAGAAGCGGAGGGGCCTAGCACAGATACGCAGTATTTT
CDR3aa: CASSSEAEGPSTDTQYF
v_gene: TRBV5-6
d_gene: NA
j_gene: TRBJ2-3
abundance: NA

CDR3nt: TGTGCCAGCAGCTTTGACAGGGGTGGTGAAAAACTGTTTTTT
CDR3aa: CASSFDRGGEKLFF
v_gene: TRBV5-5
d_gene: TRBD1
j_gene: TRBJ1-4
abundance: once

CDR3nt: TGCAGCTCTTCTGAGGGCAGTCGGGATACGCAGTATTTT
CDR3aa: CSSSEGSRDTQYF
v_gene: TRBV29-1
d_gene: NA
j_gene: TRBJ2-3
abundance: NA

CDR3nt: TGTGCCAGCTCACCCCCGGGGGGGTCATTCTCCGACGGCTACACCTTC
CDR3aa: CASSPPGGSFSDGYTF
v_gene: TRBV18
d_gene: NA
j_gene: TRBJ1-2
abundance: few

CDR3nt: TGCGCCAGCAGCCCGACCGCGGGAATTGAAGCTTTCTTT
CDR3aa: CASSPTAGIEAFF
v_gene: TRBV5-1
d_gene: NA
j_gene: TRBJ1-1
abundance: NA

CDR3nt: TGTGCCAGTAGTATTAAAGCCGGAGGACCTAGAGGTGAAAAACTGTTTTTT
CDR3aa: CASSIKAGGPRGEKLFF
v_gene: TRBV19
d_gene: NA
j_gene: TRBJ1-4
abundance: NA

CDR3nt: TGTGCCAGCAGTCTAGGTTCGGCCGACACAGATACGCAGTATTTT
CDR3aa: CASSLGSADTDTQYF
v_gene: TRBV27
d_gene: NA
j_gene: TRBJ2-3
abundance: NA

CDR3nt: TGCAGCGTCGCTGGCGGGGGACCGGGTAACATTCAGTACTTC
CDR3aa: CSVAGGGPGNIQYF
v_gene: TRBV29-1
d_gene: TRBD2
j_gene: TRBJ2-4
abundance: NA

CDR3nt: TGTGCCAGCAGCTACTTAAGCGGGGGGCAAGAGACCCAGTACTTC
CDR3aa: CASSYLSGGQETQYF
v_gene: TRBV7-9
d_gene: TRBD2
j_gene: TRBJ2-5
abundance: NA

CDR3nt: TGCGCCAGCAGCTTGATGGCTAACACTGAAGCTTTCTTT
CDR3aa: CASSLMANTEAFF
v_gene: TRBV5-1
d_gene: NA
j_gene: TRBJ1-1
abundance: few

CDR3nt: TGTGCCAGCAGCCCCCAACGCAGGGGCAGCACAGATACGCAGTATTTT
CDR3aa: CASSPQRRGSTDTQYF
v_gene: TRBV7-2
d_gene: NA
j_gene: TRBJ2-3
abundance: NA

CDR3nt: TGTTCCAGCAGCTTTCCGGGAAACACCATATATTTT
CDR3aa: CSSSFPGNTIYF
v_gene: TRBV7-9
d_gene: NA
j_gene: TRBJ1-3
abundance: NA

CDR3nt: TGTGCCAGCTCGCACGGAGAAATGAACACTGAAGCTTTCTTT
CDR3aa: CASSHGEMNTEAFF
v_gene: TRBV18
d_gene: NA
j_gene: TRBJ1-1
abundance: NA

CDR3nt: TGCGCCAGCAGTGACTCGGGCTCCTATAATTCACCCCTCCACTTT
CDR3aa: CASSDSGSYNSPLHF
v_gene: TRBV10-2
d_gene: NA
j_gene: TRBJ1-6
abundance: NA

CDR3nt: TGTGCCAGCAGGCGACAGGACGGGTACGAGCAGTACTTC
CDR3aa: CASRRQDGYEQYF
v_gene: TRBV27
d_gene: NA
j_gene: TRBJ2-7
abundance: NA

CDR3nt: TGTGCCAGCAGTTTTGGGGACAGGGGATCCTATGGCTACACCTTC
CDR3aa: CASSFGDRGSYGYTF
v_gene: TRBV28
d_gene: TRBD1
j_gene: TRBJ1-2
abundance: few

CDR3nt: TGCGCCAGCAGCTTGGCCGGCGGGGGGGCCGAAGAGACCCAGTACTTC
CDR3aa: CASSLAGGGAEETQYF
v_gene: TRBV5-1
d_gene: TRBD2
j_gene: TRBJ2-5
abundance: NA

CDR3nt: TGTGCCAGCAGCTTGGCAGGCAACTCCTATAATTCACCCCTCCACTTT
CDR3aa: CASSLAGNSYNSPLHF
v_gene: TRBV7-8
d_gene: NA
j_gene: TRBJ1-6
abundance: NA

CDR3nt: TGTGCCATCAACCCGGGACAGGGAGCTGAAGCTTTCTTT
CDR3aa: CAINPGQGAEAFF
v_gene: TRBV10-3
d_gene: TRBD1
j_gene: TRBJ1-1
abundance: NA